This T cell receptor beta chain was obtained from a study of cytomegalovirus exposure and HLA in healthy donors. Study summary: In a previous analysis, approximately 110 million unique TCR beta sequences were found from about 179 million T cells. About 85 million unique TCR sequences came from HLA-typed donors in an early release. The study, taken as a whole, reports: Later analysis revealed greater clonal expansion in HLA-associated TCR beta chains than in equally common others.

The germline CDR1 and CDR2 sequences are SGDLS and YYNGEE. V was pared by 4 bases and J by 5 bases, with 16 bases of the junction left unmatched. The CDR3 consists of 18 residues. Points on this clone: What it binds is unknown.

60 Vbeta and 13 Jbeta primers were used in PCR. Sequencing used immunoSEQ multiplex PCR; TCRdb keeps in-frame clones, though not all of them. The sample lists roughly 90,000 clones, over 65% seen once, with approximately 20% in the top ten. Sequencing was carried out using PBMCs. The receptor comes from a man aged 25-45 years in good health and CMV-seropositive. This chain uses TRBV9 with TRBJ2-5, with TRBD2 matching 11 bases. The CDR3 loop is CASSPHGLAGVEGETQYF. The CDR3 nucleotides are TGTGCCAGCAGCCCTCACGGACTAGCGGGTGTGGAGGGGGAGACCCAGTACTTC.